The entry below gives a single T cell receptor (beta chain) sequence along with its context. Its antigen is as yet unknown. Though nominally healthy at sampling, donors likely had unrecorded immune exposures. The data derive from a study of cytomegalovirus exposure and HLA in healthy donors. Overall study results and limits: Judged likely to be a sequencing artifact was a cluster of highly shared sequence variants. Accurate predictions that matched the HLA-A and HLA-B alleles of most subjects were reportedly made from TCR beta sequences. Versus the roughly 640-donor mean, an Asian-associated ancestry cluster reportedly showed fewer N-insertions in a later analysis.

V trimming: 6 bases; J trimming: 6 bases; junction bases outside the gene matches: 6. Germline values: CDR1 SQVTM, CDR2 ANQGSEA. There are 13 residues in the CDR3. The PCR was carried out with 60 Vbeta primers and 13 Jbeta primers. The protocol was immunoSEQ multiplex PCR, while the TCRdb copy is restricted to in-frame clones and leaves out a portion. The repertoire includes 200,000 to 300,000 clones, 84% of them detected once, and roughly 2% sits in the top ten. The source of this sequence is a woman between 40 and 55 years old in good health and CMV-seropositive. The rearrangement links TRBV29-1 to TRBJ1-5, with 9 bases matching TRBD1. Sequencing was carried out using PBMCs. The CDR3 sequence: CSVAADRGQPQHF. CDR3 DNA sequence: TGCAGCGTGGCTGCGGACAGGGGTCAGCCCCAGCATTTT.